This is a list of T cell receptor beta chains from one sample in a study of cytomegalovirus exposure and HLA in healthy donors. Assay used: immunoSEQ multiplex PCR; TCRdb lists only in-frame clones, some missing. This table has 150,000 to 160,000 clones, roughly 90% appearing once. Sequencing input: PBMCs. Receptors were obtained from a man between 18 and 29 years old in good health and CMV-seropositive. CDR3s include the opening cysteine and the closing phenylalanine or tryptophan. The order of the fields is D gene, J gene, clone size, V gene, CDR3 DNA, CDR3 protein. D genes are given only for firm matches. A row's size may be missing; if present it is once, few, many or a size class.

>.|TRBJ2-7|.|TRBV13
TGTGCCAGCAGCTTAGGCATGGGGACTGAAGCCTACGAGCAGTACTTC
CASSLGMGTEAYEQYF
>.|TRBJ1-2|.|TRBV6-5
TGTGCCAGCAGTTACGGGGCAAGGAACTATGGCTACACCTTC
CASSYGARNYGYTF
>TRBD2|TRBJ2-2|.|TRBV27
TGTGCCAGCAGTCCCGGACTAGCGGGAGGTTTTGGGGAGCTGTTTTTT
CASSPGLAGGFGELFF
>TRBD2|TRBJ2-1|.|TRBV7-2
TGTGCCAGCAGCTTAGTAGCGGGGGGGCGTGAGCAGTTCTTC
CASSLVAGGREQFF
>TRBD2|TRBJ2-7|.|TRBV27
TGTGCCAGCAGTTCCGGGACTAGCGGGAGGGCCTACGAGCAGTACTTC
CASSSGTSGRAYEQYF
>TRBD1|TRBJ2-7|.|TRBV18
TGTGCCAGCTCACGGGACAGGGGGCTGGACGAGCAGTACTTC
CASSRDRGLDEQYF
>TRBD2|TRBJ2-7|.|TRBV6-1
TGTGCCAGCAGTGTTACCGGGACTAGCGGGGACAACGAGCAGTACTTC
CASSVTGTSGDNEQYF
>.|TRBJ1-2|.|TRBV2
TGTGCCAGCAGTGGGACACTGCCAAGCTATGGCTACACCTTC
CASSGTLPSYGYTF
>.|TRBJ1-1|.|TRBV4-1
TGCGCCAGCAGCCCCACGGGTGGGAACACTGAAGCTTTCTTT
CASSPTGGNTEAFF
>.|TRBJ2-2|.|TRBV5-1
TGCGCCAGCAGCTTGGAGGGAGGCACCGGGGAGCTGTTTTTT
CASSLEGGTGELFF
>.|TRBJ2-3|.|TRBV20-1
TGCAGTGCTAGAGTTAAAGATACGCAGTATTTT
CSARVKDTQYF
>TRBD2|TRBJ2-1|.|TRBV29-1
TGCAGCGTTGTTCGGGTAGCGGGAGCGCTTCGGATCAATGAGCAGTTCTTC
CSVVRVAGALRINEQFF
>.|TRBJ1-6|.|TRBV5-1
TGCGCCAGCAGCTTGGACATCGTCTCCTATAATTCACCCCTCCACTTT
CASSLDIVSYNSPLHF
>.|TRBJ2-2|.|TRBV7-7
TGTGCCAGCAGCCCCCTCTCGGGGTCGAACACCGGGGAGCTGTTTTTT
CASSPLSGSNTGELFF
>TRBD1|TRBJ1-1|.|TRBV27
TGTGCCAGCAGTTTATTTGGGAAAGGGGGCCTAAACACTGAAGCTTTCTTT
CASSLFGKGGLNTEAFF
>TRBD2|TRBJ2-3|.|TRBV7-8
TGTGCCAGTTCAGCGGGAGTGGATACGCAGTATTTT
CASSAGVDTQYF
>.|TRBJ1-5|.|TRBV29-1
TGCAGCGTTGAAGATCGGGGGGGTCAGCCCCAGCATTTT
CSVEDRGGQPQHF
>TRBD2|TRBJ2-7|.|TRBV19
TGTGCCAGTAGTTTCGCCGGGTCCGGGGGGTACGAGCAGTACTTC
CASSFAGSGGYEQYF
>.|TRBJ2-3|.|TRBV7-9
TGTGCCAGCAGCTTAAGGCGGGGGCCGACTCCAGATACGCAGTATTTT
CASSLRRGPTPDTQYF
>TRBD2|TRBJ2-7|.|TRBV6-5
TGTGCCAGCAGACTTCTAGCGGGTGGCTCCTACGAGCAGTACTTC
CASRLLAGGSYEQYF
>.|TRBJ2-6|.|TRBV30
TGTGCCTGGAGTGTAACGGGGTATGGGGCCAACGTCCTGACTTTC
CAWSVTGYGANVLTF
>TRBD2|TRBJ2-1|.|TRBV7-3
TGTGCCAGCAGCTCTGGCGACGCGGGAGGGCCCAATGAGCAGTTCTTC
CASSSGDAGGPNEQFF
>.|TRBJ1-2|.|TRBV19
TGTGCCAGTAGTCTCCGGCGGAGTATGGCCGCGGGCAGGATCTATGGCTACACCTTC
CASSLRRSMAAGRIYGYTF
>TRBD2|TRBJ2-7|.|TRBV6-5
TGTGCCAGCAGCAGAGGGACTAGCGGAGACTACGAGCAGTACTTC
CASSRGTSGDYEQYF
>.|TRBJ1-1|.|TRBV19
TGTGCCAGTAGCGAGGGAGGCCTTGAAGCTTTCTTT
CASSEGGLEAFF
>.|TRBJ2-7|.|TRBV4-3
TGCGCCAGCAGCCAAGAAGCGGGTCCATACGAGCAGTACTTC
CASSQEAGPYEQYF
>TRBD1|TRBJ1-1|.|TRBV5-5
TGTGCCAGCAGCTTATCCCCGACAGGGGGCACTGAAGCTTTCTTT
CASSLSPTGGTEAFF
>TRBD2|TRBJ2-7|.|TRBV5-5
TGTGCCAGCCGGCTAGCGGGGGACTACGAGCAGTACTTC
CASRLAGDYEQYF
>TRBD1|TRBJ2-3|.|TRBV19
TGTGCCAGTAGTTTCCGCCAGGGGGAAGATACGCAGTATTTT
CASSFRQGEDTQYF
>TRBD2|TRBJ2-3|.|TRBV14
TGTGCCAGCAGCAGAAGGACTAGCGGGAGTGATACGCAGTATTTT
CASSRRTSGSDTQYF
>.|TRBJ1-1|.|TRBV19
TGTGCCAGTACTCTGGGAGGTGAAGCTTTCTTT
CASTLGGEAFF
>.|TRBJ2-1|.|TRBV5-1
TGCGCCAGCAGCTTGGGGGGGCTAACAGATGAGCAGTTCTTC
CASSLGGLTDEQFF
>.|TRBJ1-5|once|TRBV19
TGTGCCAGTAGGGAAGGAGGGCGTTATAGCAATCAGCCCCAGCATTTT
CASREGGRYSNQPQHF
>.|TRBJ2-3|.|TRBV4-3
TGCGCCAGCAGCCAATTTCTAGGCGGCCCCAAGGATACGCAGTATTTT
CASSQFLGGPKDTQYF
>TRBD1|TRBJ2-2|.|TRBV19
TGTGCCAGTAGGCCCCGACAGGGCCTGAACACCGGGGAGCTGTTTTTT
CASRPRQGLNTGELFF
>TRBD2|TRBJ2-3|.|TRBV4-1
TGCGCCAGCAGCCAAGATCGGGGACTAGCGGGGGTCACAGATACGCAGTATTTT
CASSQDRGLAGVTDTQYF